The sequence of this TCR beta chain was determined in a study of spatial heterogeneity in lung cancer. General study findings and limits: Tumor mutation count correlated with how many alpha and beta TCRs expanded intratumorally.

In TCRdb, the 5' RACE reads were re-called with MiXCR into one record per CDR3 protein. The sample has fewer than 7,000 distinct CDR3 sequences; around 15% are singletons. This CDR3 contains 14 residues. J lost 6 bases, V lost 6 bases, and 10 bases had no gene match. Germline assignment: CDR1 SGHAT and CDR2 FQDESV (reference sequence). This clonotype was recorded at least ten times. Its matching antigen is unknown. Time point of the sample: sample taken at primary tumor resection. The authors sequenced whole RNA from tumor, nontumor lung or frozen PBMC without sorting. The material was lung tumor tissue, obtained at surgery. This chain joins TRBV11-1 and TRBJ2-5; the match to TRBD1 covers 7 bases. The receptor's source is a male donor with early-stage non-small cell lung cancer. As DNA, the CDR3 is TGTGCCAGCAGTATGGGGACAGAACATCAGACCCAGTACTTC. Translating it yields CASSMGTEHQTQYF.